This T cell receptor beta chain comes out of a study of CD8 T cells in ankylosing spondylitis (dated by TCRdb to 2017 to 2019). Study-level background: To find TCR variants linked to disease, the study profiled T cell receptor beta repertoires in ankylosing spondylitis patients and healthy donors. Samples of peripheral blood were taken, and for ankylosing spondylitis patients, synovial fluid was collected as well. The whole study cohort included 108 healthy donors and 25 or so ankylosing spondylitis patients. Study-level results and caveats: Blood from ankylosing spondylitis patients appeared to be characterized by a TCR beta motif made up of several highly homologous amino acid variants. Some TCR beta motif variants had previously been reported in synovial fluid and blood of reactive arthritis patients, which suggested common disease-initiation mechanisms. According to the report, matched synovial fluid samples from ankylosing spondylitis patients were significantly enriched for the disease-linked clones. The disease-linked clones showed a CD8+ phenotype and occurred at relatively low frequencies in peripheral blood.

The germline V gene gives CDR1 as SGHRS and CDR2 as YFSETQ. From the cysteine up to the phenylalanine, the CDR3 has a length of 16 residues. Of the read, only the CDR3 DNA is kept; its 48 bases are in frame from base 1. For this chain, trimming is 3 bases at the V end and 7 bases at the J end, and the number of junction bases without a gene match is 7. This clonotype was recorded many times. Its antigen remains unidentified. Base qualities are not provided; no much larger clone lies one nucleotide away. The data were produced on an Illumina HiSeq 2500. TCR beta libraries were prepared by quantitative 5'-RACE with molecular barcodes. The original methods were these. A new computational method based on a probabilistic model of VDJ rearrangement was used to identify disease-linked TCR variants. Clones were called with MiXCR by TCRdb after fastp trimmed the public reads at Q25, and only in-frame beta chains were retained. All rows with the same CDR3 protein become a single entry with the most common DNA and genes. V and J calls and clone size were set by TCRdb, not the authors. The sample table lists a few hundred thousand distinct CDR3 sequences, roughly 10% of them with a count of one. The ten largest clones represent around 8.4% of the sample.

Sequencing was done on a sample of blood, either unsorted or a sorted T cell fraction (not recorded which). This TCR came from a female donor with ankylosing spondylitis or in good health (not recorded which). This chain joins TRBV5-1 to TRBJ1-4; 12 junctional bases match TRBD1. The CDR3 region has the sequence CASSSTWDRGREKLFF. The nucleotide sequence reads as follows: TGCGCCAGCAGCTCTACCTGGGACAGGGGGCGTGAAAAACTGTTTTTT.